Listed here are 22 T cell receptor beta chains from one sample, sequenced in a study of identical twins. TCRdb processed the 5' RACE reads anew with MiXCR; each CDR3 protein has one entry. The data contain roughly 710,000 distinct CDR3 sequences, around 6% of them singletons. Sequenced sample: naive T cells sorted from blood. The receptors were gathered from a man between 18 and 29 years old in good health.

V usage is TRBV19 and J usage is TRBJ1-1, with D unresolved. V gave up 7 bases and J gave up 0 bases, with 15 bases separating them. The CDR3 consists of 15 residues. Germline CDR1 is LNHDA and CDR2 is SQIVND (reference sequence). This CDR3 reads CASIQSLGMNTEAFF. The CDR3 coding sequence is TGTGCCAGTATCCAATCCCTAGGCATGAACACTGAAGCTTTCTTT.

In its sample, this clonotype was seen many times. The chain combines TRBV20-1 with TRBJ2-5; 12 bases are a match to TRBD1. The germline CDR1 and CDR2 sequences are DFQATT and SNEGSKA (reference sequence). J was trimmed by 4 bases and V by 2 bases; bases with no gene match: 17. The CDR3 covers 19 residues. The CDR3 spells CSARKPTGTGGLMGETQYF. As DNA, the CDR3 is TGCAGTGCTAGAAAACCCACCGGGACAGGGGGCCTCATGGGAGAGACCCAGTACTTC.

This clonotype occurred many times. The chain's CDR3 is CASSSQGGAPDTQYF. The CDR3 DNA is TGTGCCAGCAGTTCGCAGGGGGGGGCGCCAGATACGCAGTATTTT. The V and J genes are TRBV6-5 and TRBJ2-3; the D gene could be TRBD1 or TRBD2 (7 bases each). The CDR3 covers 15 residues. Germline V gene data show CDR1 as MNHEY and CDR2 as SVGAGI. The germline V and J ends were trimmed by 4 bases and 4 bases, with 15 bases remaining between them.

This clonotype was found many times. The rearrangement links TRBV5-1 to TRBJ2-7; 7 positions agree with TRBD2. V was clipped by 4 bases and J by 2 bases; unmatched bases: 6. The CDR3 consists of 14 residues. The germline V gene encodes CDR1 SGHRS and CDR2 YFSETQ. CDR3 protein: CASSDTSEAYEQYF. The CDR3 DNA is TGCGCCAGCAGCGATACTAGCGAGGCCTACGAGCAGTACTTC.

CDR3 sequence (DNA): TGTGCCAGCAGTGTCCTTGGGACTCTAGACCAAGAGACCCAGTACTTC. Its translation is CASSVLGTLDQETQYF. The chain couples TRBV6-1 to TRBJ2-5; maybe TRBD2 (6 bases). Germline V gives CDR1 MNHNS, CDR2 SASEGT. Trimming left V 4 bases short and J 0 bases short, with 15 bases between. The CDR3 spans 16 residues.

The V gene is TRBV3-1, the J gene TRBJ2-5; D unclear. This CDR3 contains 16 residues. The germline gives CDR1 LGHDT, CDR2 YNNKEL (reference sequence). The V and J ends lost 4 bases and 1 base respectively, with 16 bases between them. CDR3 protein: CASSPEMGFGQETQYF. The CDR3 DNA is TGTGCCAGCAGCCCCGAAATGGGGTTTGGCCAAGAGACCCAGTACTTC.

This clonotype was seen ten or more times. This chain links TRBV12-3 or TRBV12-4 with TRBJ2-7; 9 positions agree with TRBD1. With V trimmed by 5 bases and J by 5 bases, 7 bases remained unmatched. The CDR3 contains 14 residues. In DNA, the CDR3 is TGTGCCAGCAGTCGTCGGACAGGGGAGCACGAGCAGTACTTC. Amino acid sequence: CASSRRTGEHEQYF.

In its sample, this clonotype was seen many times. V usage is TRBV29-1 and J usage is TRBJ2-3; perhaps TRBD1 as D (6 bases). Trimming took 6 bases from V and 3 from J, leaving 13 bases between them. CDR1 and CDR2 from the germline V gene are SQVTM and ANQGSEA. The CDR3 totals 13 residues. The CDR3 here is CSVQGLGTDTQYF. CDR3 DNA sequence: TGCAGCGTGCAGGGGTTGGGAACAGATACGCAGTATTTT.

This clonotype has a count of ten or more. The chain uses TRBV20-1 and TRBJ2-2, with TRBD2 matching over 16 bases. CDR1 and CDR2 from the germline V gene are DFQATT and SNEGSKA (reference sequence). The CDR3 totals 19 residues. J lost 2 bases, V lost 1 base, and 7 bases had no gene match. The CDR3 spells CSARATGTSGRDNTGELFF. The CDR3 DNA follows: TGCAGTGCTAGAGCTACCGGGACTAGCGGGAGGGATAACACCGGGGAGCTGTTTTTT.

This clonotype showed up many times. The J gene is TRBJ2-3, the V gene TRBV5-5; tentatively, D is TRBD1 (6 bases). From germline, CDR1 is SGHKS and CDR2 YYEKEE (reference sequence). Trimming removed 4 bases from V and 6 bases from J, with 18 bases in between. The CDR3 spans 15 residues. The CDR3 region is CASSEPGHQGDTQYF. CDR3 in DNA: TGTGCCAGCAGCGAACCGGGACACCAAGGGGATACGCAGTATTTT. Full variable domain (remainder filled in from reference TRBV5-5 and TRBJ2-3): DAGVTQSPTHLIKTRGQQVTLRCSPISGHKSVSWYQQVLGQGPQFIFQYYEKEERGRGNFPDRFSARQFPNYSSELNVNALLLGDSALYLCASSEPGHQGDTQYFGPGTRLTVL.

This clonotype was counted at least ten times. V and J are TRBV2 and TRBJ2-1; 8 positions agree with TRBD1. Germline V gene lookup returns CDR1 SNHLY and CDR2 FYNNEI. The CDR3 extends over 15 amino acids. V lost 6 bases and J lost 4; bases outside the gene matches: 8. The CDR3 DNA reads as TGTGCCAGCAGCTCTGACAGGGGCGGGTACAATGAGCAGTTCTTC. This encodes CASSSDRGGYNEQFF.

The sample holds many counts of this clonotype. The chain is built from TRBV29-1 and TRBJ1-2; possible D gene TRBD1, 6 bases. The CDR3 runs to 13 residues. CDR1 is SQVTM, CDR2 ANQGSEA, per germline. The V and J ends lost 5 bases and 4 bases respectively, with 14 bases between them. The CDR3 nucleotides read TGCAGCGTTACGGCGGGGGCTGGCTATGGCTACACCTTC. Translating it yields CSVTAGAGYGYTF. Filled out from reference TRBV29-1 and TRBJ1-2, the complete variable domain reads SAVISQKPSRDICQRGTSLTIQCQVDSQVTMMFWYRQQPGQSLTLIATANQGSEATYESGFVIDKFPISRPNLTFSTLTVSNMSPEDSSIYLCSVTAGAGYGYTFGSGTRLTVV.

This clonotype was observed at least ten times. J is TRBJ2-3 and V is TRBV29-1; D may match TRBD1 or TRBD2 (5 bases each). Germline loops: CDR1 SQVTM, CDR2 ANQGSEA. CDR3 length equals 16 residues. The V end lost 6 bases, the J end lost 1 base, and 20 bases lay between the germline ends. The CDR3 reads CSVAPTRGVGTDTQYF. The CDR3 nucleotides are TGCAGCGTAGCACCAACGAGGGGTGTTGGCACAGATACGCAGTATTTT.

This clonotype occurred many times. This sequence joins TRBV12-3 or TRBV12-4 and TRBJ2-1; 7 bases are a match to TRBD2. With 3 bases clipped from V and 7 bases from J, the junction kept 9 bases outside the gene matches. This CDR3 has 15 amino acids. The chain's CDR3 is CASSLMGGRRNEQFF. In DNA, the CDR3 is TGTGCCAGCAGTTTGATGGGCGGGAGAAGGAATGAGCAGTTCTTC.

This clonotype was seen a few times. The V gene is TRBV5-1, the J gene TRBJ2-1, with 8 bases matching TRBD2. Germline assignment: CDR1 SGHRS and CDR2 YFSETQ. Losses at the gene ends were 1 base for V and 1 base for J; bases not matched to a gene: 7. The CDR3 is made up of 17 amino acids. CDR3 coding DNA: TGCGCCAGCAGCTTGCAAAGCGGGAGTGTTTCCTACAATGAGCAGTTCTTC. The encoded protein is CASSLQSGSVSYNEQFF.

This clonotype was found many times. The chain combines TRBV18 with TRBJ1-5; the D is unclear. This CDR3 comprises 12 residues. Germline values: CDR1 KGHSH, CDR2 LQKENI. V dropped 2 bases and J dropped 4 bases, with 3 bases sitting between them. CDR3 DNA: TGTGCCAGCTCACCAGAGAATCAGCCCCAGCATTTT. It is translated as CASSPENQPQHF.

The rearrangement joins TRBV5-1 to TRBJ2-3; D is ambiguous. V gave up 2 bases and J gave up 4 bases, with 14 bases separating them. Per the germline V gene, CDR1 is SGHRS and CDR2 is YFSETQ. This CDR3 has 15 amino acids. The CDR3 DNA follows: TGCGCCAGCAGCTTTCAAGGCCTCTCGGCAGATACGCAGTATTTT. It codes for CASSFQGLSADTQYF.

The sample holds a few counts of this clonotype. The chain combines TRBV20-1 with TRBJ2-3; the D gene is possibly TRBD2 (5 bases). This CDR3 comprises 14 residues. Trimming left V 5 bases short and J 9 bases short, with 21 bases between. Germline loops: CDR1 DFQATT, CDR2 SNEGSKA (reference sequence). This chain's CDR3 is CSASTVQAEGTQYF. The DNA for the CDR3 is TGCAGTGCTTCAACGGTCCAGGCTGAGGGCACGCAGTATTTT.

This clonotype was seen a handful of times. This chain connects TRBV29-1 to TRBJ2-1; D is unresolved. CDR1 is SQVTM and CDR2 is ANQGSEA in the germline V gene. Trimming pared 7 bases from V and 8 bases from J, leaving 15 bases between. The CDR3 contains 12 residues. CDR3 in DNA: TGCAGCGGTTCCCTGCGAGTAGATGAGCAGTTCTTC. Translated, it gives CSGSLRVDEQFF.

This clonotype has ten or more counts. This rearrangement joins TRBV12-3 or TRBV12-4 to TRBJ2-3; D gene ambiguous. The CDR3 is 14 amino acids. V was cut by 2 bases and J by 0 bases, with 6 bases left in between. CDR3 sequence: CASSLHPSTDTQYF. The CDR3 DNA is TGTGCCAGCAGTTTACATCCTAGCACAGATACGCAGTATTTT.

The sample holds many counts of this clonotype. The chain joins TRBV29-1 to TRBJ1-2, with D uncertain. CDR3 length: 11 residues. Germline CDR1 SQVTM, CDR2 ANQGSEA. Trimming pared 5 bases from V and 5 bases from J, leaving 9 bases between. The chain's CDR3 is CSVSGSYGYTF. The DNA of the CDR3 is TGCAGCGTTTCCGGATCGTATGGCTACACCTTC.

This clonotype came up a few times. V and J are TRBV27 and TRBJ1-1, with D possibly matching TRBD1 (5 bases). Germline CDR1 MNHEY, CDR2 SMNVEV (reference sequence). The CDR3 runs 16 residues. V lost 2 bases and J 0 bases, leaving 13 bases between the germline ends. This chain's CDR3 is CASSLAPPGVNTEAFF. As DNA, the CDR3 is TGTGCCAGCAGTTTAGCCCCCCCGGGGGTGAACACTGAAGCTTTCTTT.